The clone carrying this TCR beta chain was seen only a few times. Its antigen is currently unknown. This sample is drawn from a study of identical twins. Points from the study as a whole: Modeled out-of-frame TCR alpha sharing in monozygotic twins fell below observed levels. Insertions were reduced in abundant cord blood beta clonotypes but not in memory repertoires.

TCRdb redid the calling of the 5' RACE reads with MiXCR, one entry per CDR3 protein. The sample includes 540,000 or so distinct CDR3 sequences, 20% to 25% of them seen just once. V gave up 4 bases and J gave up 4 bases, with 22 bases separating them. CDR1 is ENHRY and CDR2 is SYGVKD in the germline V gene. The CDR3 is 17 residues long. This sample also belongs to another study, concerning yellow fever vaccine responses in identical twins.

The TCR sequence derives from a woman aged 18-29 years in good health. Source material: CD4+ T cells sorted from blood. The J gene is TRBJ2-5, the V gene TRBV10-3, with a weak D call TRBD1 (5 bases). CDR3 bases: TGTGCCATCAGTGCAGGCCTTCAGACAGAGCCCCTAGAGACCCAGTACTTC. Residues: CAISAGLQTEPLETQYF.